This T cell receptor (beta chain) originates from a study of CD8 T cells in ankylosing spondylitis. The CDR3 has 14 amino acids. The V end was cut by 5 bases, the J end by 2 bases, with 11 bases between. Using its own MiXCR run on the 5' RACE reads, TCRdb lists one record per CDR3 protein. The sample yields fewer than 400,000 distinct CDR3 sequences, roughly 14% seen once. The sequence was collected from a male donor with ankylosing spondylitis or in good health (not recorded which). Sequenced material: blood, either unsorted or a sorted T cell fraction (not recorded which). V usage is TRBV12-3 or TRBV12-4 and J usage is TRBJ2-3, with D perhaps matching TRBD1 (6 bases). The CDR3 protein is CASSTTGYTDTQYF. CDR3 sequence (DNA): TGTGCCAGCAGTACGACAGGTTACACAGATACGCAGTATTTT.